This passage covers 3 T cell receptor beta chains from one sample sequenced in a study of blood T cells in healthy people across ages. It was with a sample-barcoded 5' primer and a J-beta primer mix that a second PCR of about 6 to 12 cycles was run. One entry per CDR3 protein, called by TCRdb with MiXCR from the 5' RACE reads. Here the sample spans 650,000 to 1,000,000 distinct CDR3 sequences, less than 60% being singletons. The sample comprised blood. The receptors here all came from a man older than 75 in good health.

The chain is built from TRBV28 and TRBJ2-5; 9 nucleotides agree with TRBD1. Germline CDR1 is MDHEN and CDR2 is SYDVKM. This CDR3 has 16 residues. With 6 bases clipped from V and 11 bases from J, the junction kept 19 bases outside the gene matches. The CDR3 loop is CASRKQGASGYNEQYF. Written as DNA, the CDR3 is TGTGCCAGCAGGAAACAGGGGGCCTCGGGATACAATGAGCAGTACTTC.

This clonotype was recorded at least ten times. The chain combines TRBV12-3 or TRBV12-4 with TRBJ2-7; D may be TRBD1 (5 bases). V shed 5 bases and J shed 4 bases, with 9 bases lying between them. The CDR3 runs to 12 residues. As DNA, the CDR3 is TGTGCCAGCAGTCAGGGCAATTACGAGCAGTACTTC. Protein sequence: CASSQGNYEQYF.

The chain employs TRBV6-2 or TRBV6-3 and TRBJ2-2, with 8 bases that match TRBD1. The CDR3 is made up of 16 amino acids. J lost 2 bases, V lost 2 bases, and 4 bases had no gene match. Germline values: CDR1 MNHEY, CDR2 SVGEGT. CDR3 coding DNA: TGTGCCAGCAGTTACGGCCAGGGGGCTAACACCGGGGAGCTGTTTTTT. This translates into CASSYGQGANTGELFF.